The next 21 T cell receptor beta chains were all read from a single sample in a study of T cell responses to AZD1222 COVID-19 vaccine. Generated by immunoSEQ multiplex PCR, the TCRdb table keeps only in-frame clones and is missing some. This sample has about 140,000 clones; approximately 92% occur once, and the top ten carry approximately 5.4%. This specimen consisted of peripheral blood, obtained on day 0 of AZD1222 vaccination. The receptors come from an adult in good health.

The V gene is TRBV5-6, the J gene TRBJ2-7, with TRBD1 matching 12 bases. V dropped 3 bases and J dropped 4; count of bases not matched to a gene: 14. CDR1 SGHDT and CDR2 YYEEEE come from the germline V gene. This CDR3 is 18 amino acids long. CDR3 in DNA: TGTGCCAGCAGCTCGTTTCGTCCGGGACAGGGGGCTCGGTACGAGCAGTACTTC. Its translation is CASSSFRPGQGARYEQYF. Using reference TRBV5-6 and TRBJ2-7 for the parts outside the CDR3, the full variable domain is DAGVTQSPTHLIKTRGQQVTLRCSPKSGHDTVSWYQQALGQGPQFIFQYYEEEERQRGNFPDRFSGHQFPNYSSELNVNALLLGDSALYLCASSSFRPGQGARYEQYFGPGTRLTVT.

This chain joins TRBV6-5 and TRBJ1-4; D not certain. V was pared by 8 bases and J by 2 bases, with 9 bases between. The germline V gene has CDR1 MNHEY and CDR2 SVGAGI. CDR3 length: 13 amino acids. DNA of the CDR3: TGTGCCAGCGCCGGGAGGACTAATGAAAAACTGTTTTTT. Its protein product is CASAGRTNEKLFF.

This clone was observed a single time. This chain links TRBV7-8 with TRBJ1-3; D gene ambiguous. Trimming left V 4 bases short and J 1 base short, with 11 bases between. Germline V gene lookup returns CDR1 SGHVS and CDR2 FQNEAQ. There are 15 residues in the CDR3. In DNA form, the CDR3 reads TGTGCCAGCAGCTCGACCTGGAATTCTGGAAACACCATATATTTT. Translating it yields CASSSTWNSGNTIYF.

This sequence joins TRBV28 and TRBJ2-1, with TRBD1 matching 8 bases. CDR1 MDHEN and CDR2 SYDVKM come from the germline V gene. V lost 6 bases and J lost 2; bases outside the gene matches: 9. This CDR3 spans 16 amino acids. CDR3 sequence reads: CASRHTSGGAYNEQFF. CDR3 nucleotide sequence: TGTGCCAGCAGACACACCTCAGGGGGCGCCTACAATGAGCAGTTCTTC.

This CDR3 reads CASSQDPAVYSGANVLTF. The CDR3 DNA reads as TGTGCCAGCAGCCAAGATCCGGCCGTCTACTCTGGGGCCAACGTCCTGACTTTC. The chain joins TRBV3-1 (or the pseudogene TRBV3-2) to TRBJ2-6; D is unclear. In germline, CDR1 is LGHDT, CDR2 YNNKEL (reference sequence). V was clipped by 0 bases and J by 0 bases, with 12 bases between them. The CDR3 is 18 amino acids.

The chain combines TRBV28 with TRBJ1-3; maybe TRBD1 (6 bases). The CDR3 consists of 13 residues. Trimming removed 8 bases from V and 0 bases from J, with 8 bases in between. The germline V gene has CDR1 MDHEN and CDR2 SYDVKM. In DNA form, the CDR3 reads TGTGCCAGCGGACAGTTCTCTGGAAACACCATATATTTT. Its translation is CASGQFSGNTIYF.

V is TRBV27 and J is TRBJ2-7; either TRBD1 or TRBD2 may fit D (5 bases each). The length of the CDR3 is 16 residues. V dropped 3 bases and J dropped 7 bases, with 22 bases sitting between them. The V gene's germline CDR1 is MNHEY and CDR2 SMNVEV (reference sequence). The CDR3 loop is CASSFRVAPAIGEQYF. CDR3 DNA sequence: TGTGCCAGCAGTTTCAGGGTAGCGCCAGCTATCGGGGAGCAGTACTTC.

This chain links TRBV18 with TRBJ2-7; possibly TRBD2 for D (6 bases). Trimming stripped 2 bases from V and 5 bases from J, with 13 bases between. CDR3 length equals 14 residues. Germline V gene lookup returns CDR1 KGHSH and CDR2 LQKENI. The CDR3 DNA sequence: TGTGCCAGCTCACCATCACTAGCTTCCGACGAGCAGTACTTC. Protein: CASSPSLASDEQYF.

The gene calls are TRBV28 and TRBJ2-7; D may be TRBD1 (5 bases). The CDR3 covers 13 residues. CDR1 is MDHEN, CDR2 SYDVKM, per germline. V was shortened by 6 bases and J by 0 bases, with 9 bases between the two germline ends. The CDR3 nucleotides are TGTGCCAGCAGACAACAGGCCTCCTACGAGCAGTACTTC. This encodes CASRQQASYEQYF.

This clone showed up just a few times. This chain links TRBV6-5 with TRBJ2-2; D is unclear. The V end lost 6 bases, the J end lost 3 bases, and 8 bases lay between the germline ends. The CDR3 is 13 residues long. CDR1 and CDR2 from the germline V gene are MNHEY and SVGAGI. CDR3 DNA sequence: TGTGCCAGCAGGATCAGTGACACCGGGGAGCTGTTTTTT. It encodes CASRISDTGELFF.

The rearrangement joins TRBV4-1 to TRBJ2-7; 12 bases line up with TRBD1. The CDR3 loop spans 16 amino acids. Germline V gives CDR1 MGHRA, CDR2 YSYEKL. After removal of 1 base from V and 7 bases from J, the junction contained 8 bases not matched to a gene. The CDR3 is CASSQVGTGGLGEQYF. DNA for the CDR3: TGCGCCAGCAGCCAAGTCGGGACAGGGGGCTTAGGGGAGCAGTACTTC.

This clone was seen only once. V usage is TRBV7-2 and J usage is TRBJ2-5; 10 positions agree with TRBD2. The CDR3 runs 17 residues. Germline CDR1 and CDR2: SGHTA and FQGNSA. The junction had 6 bases not matched to a gene; V was cut back by 1 base and J by 1 base. The CDR3 nucleotides are TGTGCCAGCAGCTTAGGTGGGGCTAGCGGGGGCCAAGAGACCCAGTACTTC. It specifies CASSLGGASGGQETQYF.

The J gene is TRBJ1-2, the V gene TRBV6-2 or TRBV6-3, with D possibly TRBD1 on 6 matching bases. The V gene's germline CDR1 is MNHEY and CDR2 SVGEGT. Trimming pared 6 bases from V and 5 bases from J, leaving 22 bases between. The CDR3 is made up of 16 amino acids. The CDR3 DNA is TGTGCCAGCAGCCAGGGACAAGGATTCTTATTGTATGGCTACACCTTC. Translated, it gives CASSQGQGFLLYGYTF.

The chain uses TRBV15 and TRBJ2-7, with 8 bases matching TRBD1. The CDR3 totals 14 residues. Trimming took 2 bases from V and 3 from J; bases not matched to a gene: 3. CDR1 and CDR2 (germline): LNHNV, YYDKDF (reference sequence). CDR3 coding DNA: TGTGCCACCAGCAGACGCGGACAGGGCTACGAGCAGTACTTC. Protein sequence: CATSRRGQGYEQYF.

The V gene is TRBV14, the J gene TRBJ2-1, with 8 bases identical to TRBD2. The CDR3 covers 14 residues. V lost 4 bases, J lost 8 bases, and 7 bases stayed unmatched. Germline V gives CDR1 SGHDN, CDR2 FVKESK. The CDR3 spells CASSRDGGEYEQFF. Written as DNA, the CDR3 is TGTGCCAGCAGCCGGGACGGGGGGGAGTATGAGCAGTTCTTC.

The V and J genes are TRBV5-1 and TRBJ2-5; 12 bases are shared with TRBD1. Germline V gene data show CDR1 as SGHRS and CDR2 as YFSETQ. V was pared by 0 bases and J by 1 base, with 7 bases of the junction left unmatched. The CDR3 extends over 18 amino acids. The CDR3 nucleotides read TGCGCCAGCAGCTTGGCAGGGACAGGGGGCTCTGGCCAAGAGACCCAGTACTTC. Its protein product is CASSLAGTGGSGQETQYF.

The genes are TRBV19 and TRBJ2-7; D may be TRBD2 (8 bases). The V and J ends lost 4 bases and 4 bases respectively, with 20 bases between them. The CDR3 is 16 residues long. Germline V CDR1 and CDR2: LNHDA, SQIVND (reference sequence). The CDR3 DNA reads TGTGCCAGTAGTACAGGGGGGCCGGGAGGGCCTTACGAGCAGTACTTC. As protein: CASSTGGPGGPYEQYF.

The chain has TRBV7-9 and TRBJ2-7; 7 bases are shared with TRBD1. V was pared by 5 bases and J by 0 bases, with 4 bases of the junction left unmatched. Looked up from germline, CDR1 is SEHNR and CDR2 is FQNEAQ (reference sequence). There are 14 residues in the CDR3. The CDR3 spells CASSRQGGSYEQYF. In nucleotides, the CDR3 is TGTGCCAGCAGCCGACAGGGTGGCTCCTACGAGCAGTACTTC.

The gene calls are TRBV4-1 and TRBJ2-5, with 10 bases fitting TRBD2. This CDR3 contains 18 residues. Germline V CDR1 and CDR2: MGHRA, YSYEKL. J gave up 4 bases and V 1 base, and 12 bases lay outside the gene matches. The CDR3 protein is CASSQGSSGRGMRETQYF. The CDR3 coding sequence is TGCGCCAGCAGCCAAGGGTCTAGCGGGAGAGGAATGAGAGAGACCCAGTACTTC.

V is TRBV5-1 and J is TRBJ2-3, with TRBD2 matching 7 bases. Germline V gives CDR1 SGHRS, CDR2 YFSETQ. Germline trimming cut 1 base from V and 4 bases from J; bases unmatched to any gene: 3. This CDR3 is 14 amino acids long. The CDR3 DNA is TGCGCCAGCAGCTTGTCCCGGGAGGCAGATACGCAGTATTTT. Its protein product is CASSLSREADTQYF.

V and J are TRBV28 and TRBJ1-1; TRBD1 is a possible D gene (6 bases). Trimming took off 2 bases at V and 1 base at J, with 11 bases between the two ends. CDR3 length equals 15 residues. Germline CDR1 and CDR2: MDHEN and SYDVKM. CDR3 amino acids: CASSLRPGANTEAFF. Here the CDR3 DNA reads TGTGCCAGCAGTTTACGGCCGGGGGCGAACACTGAAGCTTTCTTT.